This TCR beta chain derives from a study of cytomegalovirus exposure and HLA in healthy donors. Overall study findings and caveats: Analyses of presence and absence presupposed an approximately uniform sequencing depth across donors. There was a cluster of highly shared sequence variants that was likely a sequencing artifact.

J lost 4 bases, V lost 3 bases, and 3 bases had no gene match. From germline, CDR1 is SNHLY and CDR2 FYNNEI. The CDR3 length is 14 residues. In regard to this clone: Its specificity is not known.

The PCR employed 60 Vbeta primers together with 13 Jbeta primers. Sequencing used immunoSEQ multiplex PCR; TCRdb keeps in-frame clones, though not all of them. This repertoire shows 65,000 to 90,000 clones, 73% found once; its top ten account for roughly a sixth. This chain links TRBV2 with TRBJ2-7; 10 positions match TRBD2. Sequenced input: PBMCs. The source of this sequence is a woman aged 40-49 years in good health and CMV-seropositive. The DNA of the CDR3 is TGTGCCAGCAGTGAGCCTAGCGGGAGATACGAGCAGTACTTC. Protein sequence: CASSEPSGRYEQYF.